This TCR beta chain was retrieved from a study of cytomegalovirus exposure and HLA in healthy donors. Study-wide findings and caveats: Cytomegalovirus association was assigned to approximately 160 TCR beta chains. Most TCRs appeared rarely, but some public TCRs recurred in many donors.

The germline V gene has CDR1 SGHNT and CDR2 YYREEE (reference sequence). V was cut by 0 bases and J by 1 base, with 5 bases left in between. The CDR3 contains 14 residues. Repertoires were generated with immunoSEQ multiplex PCR, while TCRdb's copy carries only in-frame clones and drops some. The data hold about 190,000 clones, with 84% observed a single time. A remark on this clone: What it recognizes is unknown.

This sequence was found in a man aged 18 to 30 in good health and CMV-seropositive. The specimen was PBMCs. The chain joins TRBV5-4 to TRBJ2-1; no clear D. CDR3 sequence reads: CASSLGASYNEQFF. CDR3 DNA: TGTGCCAGCAGCTTGGGGGCTTCCTACAATGAGCAGTTCTTC.